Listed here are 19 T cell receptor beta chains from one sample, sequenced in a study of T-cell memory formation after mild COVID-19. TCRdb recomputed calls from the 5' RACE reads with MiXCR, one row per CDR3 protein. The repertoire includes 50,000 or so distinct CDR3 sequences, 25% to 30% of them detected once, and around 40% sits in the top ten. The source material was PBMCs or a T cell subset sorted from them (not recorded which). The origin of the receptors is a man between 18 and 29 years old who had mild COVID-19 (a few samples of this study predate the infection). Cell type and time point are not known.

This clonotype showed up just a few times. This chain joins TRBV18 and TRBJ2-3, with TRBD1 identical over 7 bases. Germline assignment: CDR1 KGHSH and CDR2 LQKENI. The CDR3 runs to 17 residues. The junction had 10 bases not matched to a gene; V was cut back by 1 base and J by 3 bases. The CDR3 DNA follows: TGTGCCAGCTCACCACGGGACAGCCGCCGGCGAACAGATACGCAGTATTTT. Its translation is CASSPRDSRRRTDTQYF.

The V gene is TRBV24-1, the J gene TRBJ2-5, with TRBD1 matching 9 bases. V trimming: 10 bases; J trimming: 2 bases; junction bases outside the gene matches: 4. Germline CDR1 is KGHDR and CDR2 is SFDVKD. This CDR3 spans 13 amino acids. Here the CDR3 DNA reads TGTGCCACGCGAGGGACAGGGCAAGAGACCCAGTACTTC. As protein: CATRGTGQETQYF.

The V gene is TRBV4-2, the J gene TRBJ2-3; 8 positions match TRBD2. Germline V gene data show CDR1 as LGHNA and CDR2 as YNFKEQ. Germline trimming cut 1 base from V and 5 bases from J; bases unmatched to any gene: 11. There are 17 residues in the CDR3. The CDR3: CASSQGASGGAEDTQYF. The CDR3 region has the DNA TGTGCCAGCAGCCAAGGGGCGAGCGGGGGAGCCGAAGATACGCAGTATTTT.

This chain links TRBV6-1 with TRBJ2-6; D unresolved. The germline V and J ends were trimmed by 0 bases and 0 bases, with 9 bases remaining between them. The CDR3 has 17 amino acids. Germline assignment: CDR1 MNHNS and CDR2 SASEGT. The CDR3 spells CASSEAGLGSGANVLTF. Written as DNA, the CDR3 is TGTGCCAGCAGTGAAGCGGGGTTAGGCTCTGGGGCCAACGTCCTGACTTTC.

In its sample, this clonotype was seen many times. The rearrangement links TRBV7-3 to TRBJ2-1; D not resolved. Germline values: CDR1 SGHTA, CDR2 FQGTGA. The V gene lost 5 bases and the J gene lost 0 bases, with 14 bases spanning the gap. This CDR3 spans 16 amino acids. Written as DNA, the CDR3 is TGTGCCAGCAGCCCTGAAAAGGGTGGCTCCTACAATGAGCAGTTCTTC. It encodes CASSPEKGGSYNEQFF.

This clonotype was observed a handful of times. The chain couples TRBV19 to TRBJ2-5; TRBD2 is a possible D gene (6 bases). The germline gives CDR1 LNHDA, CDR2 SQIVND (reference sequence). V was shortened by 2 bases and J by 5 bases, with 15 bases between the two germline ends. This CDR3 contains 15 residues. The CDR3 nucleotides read TGTGCCAGTAGTATAAGCGGCGGGGTTCCGGAGACCCAGTACTTC. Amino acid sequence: CASSISGGVPETQYF.

As DNA, the CDR3 is TGCGCCAGCAGCCAACGGGATAGCTCCTATAATTCACCCCTCCACTTT. It encodes CASSQRDSSYNSPLHF. The chain uses TRBV4-3 and TRBJ1-6; D is ambiguous. The CDR3 runs 16 residues. Germline CDR1 reads LGHNA; CDR2 reads YSLEER. V was clipped by 2 bases and J by 0 bases, with 8 bases between them.

CDR3 region: CASSEPLAGSYEQYF. DNA for the CDR3: TGTGCCAGCAGTGAACCCTTGGCCGGCTCCTACGAGCAGTACTTC. This chain uses TRBV2 with TRBJ2-7; D unresolved. Germline-derived CDR1 and CDR2 are SNHLY and FYNNEI. This CDR3 spans 15 amino acids. Trimming left V 2 bases short and J 0 bases short, with 11 bases between.

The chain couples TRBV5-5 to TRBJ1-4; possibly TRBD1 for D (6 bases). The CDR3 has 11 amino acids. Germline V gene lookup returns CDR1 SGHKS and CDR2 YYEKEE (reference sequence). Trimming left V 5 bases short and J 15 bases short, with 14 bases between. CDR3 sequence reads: CASREDRRMFF. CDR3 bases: TGTGCCAGCAGGGAAGACAGGCGGATGTTTTTT.

The CDR3 loop is CASSIAGVSPTQYF. The CDR3, as DNA: TGTGCCAGCAGTATAGCGGGGGTATCCCCAACCCAGTACTTC. This chain uses TRBV6-5 with TRBJ2-5, with 9 bases matching TRBD2. V shed 5 bases and J 8 bases; nucleotides not matched to a gene: 9. The CDR3 is 14 amino acids. Germline values: CDR1 MNHEY, CDR2 SVGAGI.

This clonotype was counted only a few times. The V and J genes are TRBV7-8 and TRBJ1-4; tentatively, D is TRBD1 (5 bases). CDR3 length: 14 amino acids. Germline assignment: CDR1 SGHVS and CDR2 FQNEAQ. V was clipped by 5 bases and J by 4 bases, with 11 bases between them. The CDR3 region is CASSRDGYNEKLFF. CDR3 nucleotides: TGTGCCAGCAGCCGGGACGGGTATAATGAAAAACTGTTTTTT.

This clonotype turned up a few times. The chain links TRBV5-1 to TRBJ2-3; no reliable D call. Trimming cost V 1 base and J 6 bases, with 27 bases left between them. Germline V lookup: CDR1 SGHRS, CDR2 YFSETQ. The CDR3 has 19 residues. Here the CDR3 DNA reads TGCGCCAGCAGCTTGTCTTTTTACGCCCAAGCATCACCACCGGATACGCAGTATTTT. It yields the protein CASSLSFYAQASPPDTQYF.

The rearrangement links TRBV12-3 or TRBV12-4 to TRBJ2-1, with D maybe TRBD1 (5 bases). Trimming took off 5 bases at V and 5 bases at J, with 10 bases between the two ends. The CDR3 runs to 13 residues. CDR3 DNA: TGTGCCAGCAGTGTCGACAGCGACAATGAGCAGTTCTTC. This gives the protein CASSVDSDNEQFF.

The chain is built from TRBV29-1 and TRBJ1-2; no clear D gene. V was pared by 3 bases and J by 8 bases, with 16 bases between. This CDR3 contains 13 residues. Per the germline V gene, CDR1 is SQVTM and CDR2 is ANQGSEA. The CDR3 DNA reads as TGCAGCGTTGAGTTGTATTCGGAAACGGGCTACACCTTC. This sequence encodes CSVELYSETGYTF. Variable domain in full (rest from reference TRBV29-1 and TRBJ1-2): SAVISQKPSRDICQRGTSLTIQCQVDSQVTMMFWYRQQPGQSLTLIATANQGSEATYESGFVIDKFPISRPNLTFSTLTVSNMSPEDSSIYLCSVELYSETGYTFGSGTRLTVV.

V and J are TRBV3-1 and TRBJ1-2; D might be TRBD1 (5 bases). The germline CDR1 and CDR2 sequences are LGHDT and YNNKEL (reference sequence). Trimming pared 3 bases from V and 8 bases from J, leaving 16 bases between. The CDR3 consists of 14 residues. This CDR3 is CASSQIGTAGGYTF. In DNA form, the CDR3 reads TGTGCCAGCAGCCAGATAGGGACCGCTGGAGGCTACACCTTC.

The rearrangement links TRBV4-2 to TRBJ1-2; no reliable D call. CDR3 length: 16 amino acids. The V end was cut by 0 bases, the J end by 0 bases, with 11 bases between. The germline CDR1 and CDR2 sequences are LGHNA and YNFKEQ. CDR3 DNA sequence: TGTGCCAGCAGCCAAGAATCCGCCCAATCTAACTATGGCTACACCTTC. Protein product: CASSQESAQSNYGYTF.

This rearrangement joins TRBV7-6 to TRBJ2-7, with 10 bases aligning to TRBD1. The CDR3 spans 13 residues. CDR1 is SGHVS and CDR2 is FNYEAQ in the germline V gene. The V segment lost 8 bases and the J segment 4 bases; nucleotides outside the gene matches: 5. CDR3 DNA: TGTGCCAGCGCTCCGGGACAGGGGTACGAGCAGTACTTC. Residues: CASAPGQGYEQYF.

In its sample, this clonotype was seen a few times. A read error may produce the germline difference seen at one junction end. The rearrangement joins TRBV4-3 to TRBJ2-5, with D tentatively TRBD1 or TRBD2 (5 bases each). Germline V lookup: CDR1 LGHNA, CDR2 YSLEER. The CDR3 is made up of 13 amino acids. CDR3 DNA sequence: TGCGCCAGCAGCGAAGACAGCGGAGAGACCCAGTACTTC. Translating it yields CASSEDSGETQYF.

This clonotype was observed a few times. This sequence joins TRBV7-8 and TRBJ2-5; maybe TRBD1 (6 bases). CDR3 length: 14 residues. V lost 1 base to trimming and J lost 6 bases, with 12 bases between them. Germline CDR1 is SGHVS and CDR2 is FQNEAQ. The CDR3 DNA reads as TGTGCCAGCAGCTTAGAGCACAGGGAGAAGACCCAGTACTTC. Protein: CASSLEHREKTQYF.